A single T cell receptor (beta chain) is shown here with its context. The data are from a study of OX40 agonist ivuxolimab in advanced cancers. Study in general: Administration of intravenous ivuxolimab to patients occurred every 2 weeks at 0.01 to 10 mg/kg.

Blood sampling took place at baseline, cycle 4 day 1, and cycle 7 day 1. Profiled with immunoSEQ multiplex PCR; TCRdb holds only in-frame clones, not every one. The sample lists tens of thousands of clones; roughly 82% were seen once. CDR3 length: 13 residues. CDR1 and CDR2 (germline): MDHEN, SYDVKM. With 5 bases clipped from V and 7 bases from J, the junction kept 5 bases outside the gene matches. The receptor's source is an adult with an advanced solid tumor such as melanoma, head and neck, liver or kidney cancer. Specimen: CD4+ or CD8+ T cells sorted from blood, collected in a trial of the OX40 agonist ivuxolimab. V is TRBV28 and J is TRBJ1-5, with 7 positions matching TRBD1. DNA for the CDR3: TGTGCCAGCAGTCGGGACAGAAGGCAGCCCCAGCATTTT. Its protein product is CASSRDRRQPQHF.